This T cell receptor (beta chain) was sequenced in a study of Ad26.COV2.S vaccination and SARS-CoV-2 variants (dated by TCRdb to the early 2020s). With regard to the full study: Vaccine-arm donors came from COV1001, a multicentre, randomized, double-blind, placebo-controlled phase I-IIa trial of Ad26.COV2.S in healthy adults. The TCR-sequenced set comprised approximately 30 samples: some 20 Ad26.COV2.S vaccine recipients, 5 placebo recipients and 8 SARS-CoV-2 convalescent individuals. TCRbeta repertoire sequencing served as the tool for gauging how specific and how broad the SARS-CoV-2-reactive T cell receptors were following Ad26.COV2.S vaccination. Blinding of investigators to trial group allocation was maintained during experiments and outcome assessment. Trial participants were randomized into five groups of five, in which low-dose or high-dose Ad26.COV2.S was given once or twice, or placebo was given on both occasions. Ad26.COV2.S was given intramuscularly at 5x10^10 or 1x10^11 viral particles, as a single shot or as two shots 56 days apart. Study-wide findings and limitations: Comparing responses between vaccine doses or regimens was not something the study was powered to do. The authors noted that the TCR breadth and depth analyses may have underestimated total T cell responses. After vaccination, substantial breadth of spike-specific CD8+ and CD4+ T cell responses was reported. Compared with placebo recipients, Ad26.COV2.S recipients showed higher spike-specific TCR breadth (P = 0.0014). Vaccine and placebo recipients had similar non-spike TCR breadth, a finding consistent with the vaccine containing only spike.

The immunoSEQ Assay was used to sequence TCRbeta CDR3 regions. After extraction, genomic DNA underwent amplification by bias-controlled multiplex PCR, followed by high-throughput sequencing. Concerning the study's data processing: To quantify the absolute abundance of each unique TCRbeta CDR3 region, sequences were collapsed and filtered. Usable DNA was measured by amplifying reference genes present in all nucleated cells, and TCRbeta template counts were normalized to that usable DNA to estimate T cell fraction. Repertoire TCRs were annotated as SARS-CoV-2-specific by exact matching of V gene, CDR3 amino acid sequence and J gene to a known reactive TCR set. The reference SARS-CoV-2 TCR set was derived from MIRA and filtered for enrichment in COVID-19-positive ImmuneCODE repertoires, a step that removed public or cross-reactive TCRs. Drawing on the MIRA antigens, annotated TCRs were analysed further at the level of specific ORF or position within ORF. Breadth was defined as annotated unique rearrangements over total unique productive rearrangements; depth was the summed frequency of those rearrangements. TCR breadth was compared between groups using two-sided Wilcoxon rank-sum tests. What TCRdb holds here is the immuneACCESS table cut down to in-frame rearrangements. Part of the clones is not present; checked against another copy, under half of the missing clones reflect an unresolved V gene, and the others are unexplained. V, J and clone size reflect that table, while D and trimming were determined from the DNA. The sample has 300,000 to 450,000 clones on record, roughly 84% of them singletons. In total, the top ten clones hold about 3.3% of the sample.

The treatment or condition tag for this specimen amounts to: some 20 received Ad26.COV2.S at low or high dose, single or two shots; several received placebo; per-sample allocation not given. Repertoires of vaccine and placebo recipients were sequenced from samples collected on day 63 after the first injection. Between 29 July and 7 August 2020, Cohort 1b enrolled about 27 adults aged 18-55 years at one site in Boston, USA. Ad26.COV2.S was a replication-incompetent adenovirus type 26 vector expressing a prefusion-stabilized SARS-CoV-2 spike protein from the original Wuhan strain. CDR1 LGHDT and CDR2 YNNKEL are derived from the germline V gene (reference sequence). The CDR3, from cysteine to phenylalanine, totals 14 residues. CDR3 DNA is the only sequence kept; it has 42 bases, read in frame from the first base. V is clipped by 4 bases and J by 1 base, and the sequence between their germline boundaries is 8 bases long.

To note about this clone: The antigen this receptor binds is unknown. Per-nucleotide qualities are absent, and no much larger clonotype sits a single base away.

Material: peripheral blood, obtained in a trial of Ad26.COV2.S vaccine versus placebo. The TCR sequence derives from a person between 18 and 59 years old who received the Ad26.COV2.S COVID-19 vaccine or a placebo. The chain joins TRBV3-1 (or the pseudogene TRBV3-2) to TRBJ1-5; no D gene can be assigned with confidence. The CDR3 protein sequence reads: CASSPQTSNQPQHF. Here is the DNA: TGTGCCAGCAGCCCCCAGACCAGCAATCAGCCCCAGCATTTT.